The T cell receptor (beta chain) under discussion was sequenced for a study of Graves' ophthalmopathy and Graves' hyperthyroidism. Study information: Before any treatment, peripheral blood was taken at the initial diagnosis. Study-level results: Most clonotypes expanded in thyroid above 0.001 frequency were present in blood too. Using 13 signatures, a model distinguished ophthalmopathy from stable hyperthyroidism, reaching roughly 90% sensitivity and 81.08% specificity.

Other autoimmune diseases, uncontrolled infections, pregnancy and lactation each led to patient exclusion. This clonotype has just one count. Antigen specificity is unknown. RNA served as the template for amplifying TCR beta CDR3 regions. RT-PCR in the first round used HTBI primers; a second-round multiplex PCR followed. TCRdb analysed the multiplex PCR reads with MiXCR anew, one entry per CDR3 protein. The repertoire has over 650,000 distinct CDR3 sequences, about 38% of them found once; the top ten carry roughly 3%. This CDR3 is 15 amino acids long. Trimming cost V 1 base and J 5 bases; bases outside gene matches: 5. The germline CDR1 and CDR2 sequences are SEHNR and FQNEAQ (reference sequence).

This clonotype originated in an adult man with Graves' ophthalmopathy. The chain couples TRBV7-9 to TRBJ2-5; TRBD1 matches at 9 bases. Material for sequencing was peripheral blood. The CDR3 coding sequence is TGTGCCAGCAGCTTAGACGGACAGGGGATGGAGACCCAGTACTTC. Its translation: CASSLDGQGMETQYF.